This TCR beta chain was sequenced for a study of T cell responses to AZD1222 COVID-19 vaccine. Second-dose recipients at about 4 or about 12 weeks were treated as one pooled group. Germline V gives CDR1 MGHRA, CDR2 YSYEKL. The CDR3 length is 20 residues. Trimming at V came to 2 bases and at J to 0 bases, leaving 9 bases not matched to a gene. On this clone: Its antigen is undetermined.

Study-level results: Nearly half of spike-specific TCRs reportedly go after variant regions that carry no mutations. At baseline, just 5 or 6 AZD1222 recipients tested seropositive.

Profiling relied on immunoSEQ multiplex PCR, and the TCRdb table lists in-frame clones only, not all of them. Of around 150,000 clones listed, roughly 90% are singletons. The chain uses TRBV4-1 and TRBJ2-1; 14 bases line up with TRBD2. Specimen: peripheral blood, collected 28 days after the second AZD1222 dose. This sequence originates from an adult who received the AZD1222 COVID-19 vaccine. Here the CDR3 reads CASSQKTGTSGSSSYNEQFF. The CDR3, as DNA: TGCGCCAGCAGCCAAAAAACCGGGACTAGCGGGAGTAGCTCCTACAATGAGCAGTTCTTC.